This TCR beta chain was obtained from a study of T-cell reconstitution after alpha-beta-depleted transplantation in children. After removal of 5 bases from V and 4 bases from J, the junction contained 4 bases not matched to a gene. Germline V CDR1 and CDR2: SGHAT, FQNNGV. CDR3 length equals 14 residues. A library of TCRbeta sequences, prepared with unique molecular identifiers, was generated. TCRdb reprocessed the PCR reads with MiXCR, giving one entry per CDR3 protein. The table records around 960,000 distinct CDR3 sequences, less than 30% of them present only once. The genes are TRBV11-2 and TRBJ1-1, with TRBD1 identical over 10 bases. This specimen was PBMCs, mostly from graft donor cells, taken 360 days after TCRalphabeta/CD19-depleted stem cell transplant. The receptor was isolated from a boy less than two years old who had a stem cell transplant for SCID, so the T cells may come from the graft donor. CDR3 amino acids: CASSQGQGITEAFF. In DNA form, the CDR3 reads TGTGCCAGCAGCCAGGGACAGGGGATCACTGAAGCTTTCTTT.